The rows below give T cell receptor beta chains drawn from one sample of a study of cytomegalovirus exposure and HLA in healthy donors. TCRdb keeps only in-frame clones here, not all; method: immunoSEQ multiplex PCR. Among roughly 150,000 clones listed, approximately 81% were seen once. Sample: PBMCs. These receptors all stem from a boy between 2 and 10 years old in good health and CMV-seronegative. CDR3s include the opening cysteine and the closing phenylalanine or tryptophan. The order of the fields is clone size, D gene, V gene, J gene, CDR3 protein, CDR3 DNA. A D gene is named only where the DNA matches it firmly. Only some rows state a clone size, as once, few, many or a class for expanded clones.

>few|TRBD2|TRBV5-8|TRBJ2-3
CASSATRPGTSGTDTQYF
TGTGCCAGCAGCGCTACCCGCCCCGGGACTAGCGGCACAGATACGCAGTATTTT
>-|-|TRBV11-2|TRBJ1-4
CASSLEDPLRGNEKLFF
TGTGCCAGCAGCTTAGAAGATCCGCTACGGGGGAATGAAAAACTGTTTTTT
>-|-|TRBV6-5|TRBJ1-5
CASSRVLSNQPQHF
TGTGCCAGCAGTCGGGTCCTTAGCAATCAGCCCCAGCATTTT
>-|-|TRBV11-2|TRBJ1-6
CASSFDSPLHF
TGTGCCAGCAGCTTCGATTCACCCCTCCACTTT
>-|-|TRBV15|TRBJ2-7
CATSRDEVVRYEQYF
TGTGCCACCAGCAGAGATGAAGTAGTCCGGTACGAGCAGTACTTC
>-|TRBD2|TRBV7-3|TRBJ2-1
CASSRGRAGYNEQFF
TGTGCCAGCAGCCGCGGGAGGGCCGGCTACAATGAGCAGTTCTTC
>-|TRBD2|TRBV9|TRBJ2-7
CASSVTSGTRDEQYF
TGTGCCAGCAGCGTTACTAGCGGGACGAGAGACGAGCAGTACTTC
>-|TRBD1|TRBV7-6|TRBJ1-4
CASSLGKQGSNEKLFF
TGTGCCAGCAGCTTAGGCAAACAGGGGTCGAATGAAAAACTGTTTTTT
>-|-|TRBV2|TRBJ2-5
CASSEASSFPETQYF
TGTGCCAGCAGTGAAGCGTCAAGCTTCCCGGAGACCCAGTACTTC
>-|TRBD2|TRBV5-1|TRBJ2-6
CASSLSGGLFSGANVLTF
TGCGCCAGCAGCTTGAGCGGGGGGCTTTTCTCTGGGGCCAACGTCCTGACTTTC
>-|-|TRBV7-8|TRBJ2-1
CASSSRAGVNEQFF
TGTGCCAGCTCTTCGAGGGCCGGGGTAAATGAGCAGTTCTTC
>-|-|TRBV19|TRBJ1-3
CASSTRSPLQSFSGNTIYF
TGTGCCAGTAGTACCCGCTCCCCCCTACAGTCCTTCTCTGGAAACACCATATATTTT
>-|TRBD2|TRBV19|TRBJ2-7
CASRQRGFPYEQYF
TGTGCCAGTAGACAGCGGGGGTTTCCCTACGAGCAGTACTTC
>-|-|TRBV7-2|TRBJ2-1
CASSSRAGREQFF
TGTGCCAGCAGCTCTCGGGCGGGGAGGGAGCAGTTCTTC
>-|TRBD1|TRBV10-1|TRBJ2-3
CAVGTGRPF
TGCGCCGTTGGGACAGGGCGTCCTTTT
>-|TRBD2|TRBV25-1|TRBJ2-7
CASSEAGGGEQYF
TGTGCCAGCAGTGAGGCCGGGGGGGGCGAGCAGTACTTC
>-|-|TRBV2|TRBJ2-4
CASSERRASAKNIQYF
TGTGCCAGCAGTGAACGCAGGGCTTCGGCCAAAAACATTCAGTACTTC
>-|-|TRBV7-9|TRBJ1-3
CASSLVRAGNTIYF
TGTGCCAGCAGCTTAGTCAGGGCTGGAAACACCATATATTTT
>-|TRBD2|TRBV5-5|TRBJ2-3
CASSLLAGGTDTQYF
TGTGCCAGCAGCCTACTAGCGGGAGGAACAGATACGCAGTATTTT
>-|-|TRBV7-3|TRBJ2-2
CASSRLTSLTGELFF
TGTGCCAGCAGCCGACTAACTAGCCTCACCGGGGAGCTGTTTTTT
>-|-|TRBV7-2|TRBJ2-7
CASSLDYYTEQYF
TGTGCCAGCAGCTTAGATTACTATACCGAGCAGTACTTC
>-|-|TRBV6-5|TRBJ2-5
CASSYYTGTETQYF
TGTGCCAGCAGTTACTATACAGGGACAGAGACCCAGTACTTC
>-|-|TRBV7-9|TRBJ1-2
CSSSLGYSSHDGYTF
TGTTCCAGCAGCTTAGGCTACAGCTCCCACGATGGCTACACCTTC
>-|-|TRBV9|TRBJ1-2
CASSVVAGNPYGYTF
TGTGCCAGCAGCGTAGTTGCAGGCAACCCCTATGGCTACACCTTC
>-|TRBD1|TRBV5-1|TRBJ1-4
CASSSGQGGEKLFF
TGCGCCAGCAGCTCGGGACAGGGAGGGGAAAAACTGTTTTTT
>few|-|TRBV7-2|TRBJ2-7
CASSLQGLVSEQYF
TGTGCCAGCAGCTTGCAGGGGTTAGTCAGCGAGCAGTACTTC
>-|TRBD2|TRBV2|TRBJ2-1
CASRGLAGAYNEQFF
TGTGCCAGCAGGGGACTAGCGGGAGCCTACAATGAGCAGTTCTTC
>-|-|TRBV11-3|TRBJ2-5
CASSSTGPAETQYF
TGTGCCAGCAGCTCCACAGGGCCGGCGGAGACCCAGTACTTC
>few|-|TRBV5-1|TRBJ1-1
CASSSRDVGTEAFF
TGCGCCAGCAGCTCTAGAGACGTCGGAACTGAAGCTTTCTTT
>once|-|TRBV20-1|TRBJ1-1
CSASEGIEAFF
TGCAGTGCTAGCGAGGGTATTGAAGCTTTCTTT
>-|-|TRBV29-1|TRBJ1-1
CSVGREPEAFF
TGCAGCGTGGGTAGGGAGCCTGAAGCTTTCTTT
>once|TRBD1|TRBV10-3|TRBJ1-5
CAIGQGGHQPQHF
TGTGCCATCGGACAGGGGGGGCATCAGCCCCAGCATTTT
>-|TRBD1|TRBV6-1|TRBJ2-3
CASSEGGTGATDTQYF
TGTGCCAGCAGTGAAGGGGGGACAGGGGCCACAGATACGCAGTATTTT
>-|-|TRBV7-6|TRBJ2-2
CASSFVSGTGELFF
TGTGCCAGCAGCTTCGTGTCGGGGACCGGGGAGCTGTTTTTT
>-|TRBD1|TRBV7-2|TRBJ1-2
CASTETGVAYGYTF
TGTGCCAGCACCGAGACAGGGGTTGCCTATGGCTACACCTTC
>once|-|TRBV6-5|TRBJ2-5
CASRDGPGYSETQYF
TGTGCCAGCAGGGACGGCCCAGGGTATTCGGAGACCCAGTACTTC
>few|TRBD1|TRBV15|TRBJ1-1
CATSRLRQGKTTFF
TGTGCCACCAGCAGATTGAGACAGGGGAAAACAACTTTCTTT
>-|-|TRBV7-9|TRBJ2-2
CSSSRPLLERNTGELFF
TGTTCCAGCAGCCGACCTTTACTAGAACGGAACACCGGGGAGCTGTTTTTT
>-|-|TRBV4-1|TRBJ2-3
CASSHGRSSRGDTQYF
TGCGCCAGCAGCCACGGAAGGAGCTCGCGTGGAGATACGCAGTATTTT
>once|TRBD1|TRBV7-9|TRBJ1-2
CASSSHRGLNYGYTF
TGTGCCAGCAGCTCCCACAGGGGTTTGAACTATGGCTACACCTTC